What follows are 20 T cell receptor beta chains derived from one specimen sequenced in a study of sequential checkpoint blockade in melanoma. The treatment here: randomized to nivolumab then ipilimumab (arm A) or the reverse (arm B). Libraries were prepared by immunoSEQ multiplex PCR; TCRdb keeps only in-frame clonotypes and omits some of them. Here the sample spans some 7,000 clones, about 20% being singletons. The input for sequencing was tumor tissue (inferred from file names), taken from a patient given nivolumab and ipilimumab in sequence. These receptors originate from a human donor with melanoma.

This clone was recorded at least ten times. The chain couples TRBV11-3 to TRBJ1-1; D gene ambiguous. Trimming cost V 1 base and J 0 bases, with 9 bases left between them. The CDR3 loop spans 15 amino acids. Looked up from germline, CDR1 is SGHNT and CDR2 is YENEEA. The CDR3 loop reads CASSLGGRMNTEAFF. Here the CDR3 DNA reads TGTGCCAGCAGCTTAGGAGGACGGATGAACACTGAAGCTTTCTTT.

This clone has just a few counts. This sequence joins TRBV9 and TRBJ2-1; a possible D gene is TRBD2 (6 bases). Germline V gene lookup returns CDR1 SGDLS and CDR2 YYNGEE. Trimming removed 4 bases at V and 8 bases at J, with 19 bases between. The CDR3 runs 15 residues. The CDR3 DNA follows: TGTGCCAGCAGCTTAACGGAGGGCCCTCCCCATGAGCAGTTCTTC. It encodes CASSLTEGPPHEQFF.

This clone appeared a few times. The J gene is TRBJ2-3, the V gene TRBV9, with 11 bases that match TRBD2. The V gene's germline CDR1 is SGDLS and CDR2 YYNGEE. V was pared by 5 bases and J by 5 bases, with 22 bases of the junction left unmatched. The CDR3 length is 20 residues. CDR3 amino acids: CASRGNPPDSGRGKLDTQYF. For the CDR3, the DNA is TGTGCCAGCAGGGGAAATCCCCCGGATAGCGGGAGGGGGAAACTAGATACGCAGTATTTT.

In this sample, this clone turned up many times. The chain employs TRBV11-3 and TRBJ2-5; D not certain. Germline lookup yields CDR1 SGHNT and CDR2 YENEEA. This CDR3 has 16 residues. V was cut by 5 bases and J by 3 bases, with 19 bases left in between. CDR3 sequence: CASSAPSSVQKETQYF. The CDR3 DNA reads TGTGCCAGCAGCGCGCCCTCCTCGGTGCAAAAAGAGACCCAGTACTTC. Full variable domain (outside the CDR3, taken from reference TRBV11-3 and TRBJ2-5): EAGVVQSPRYKIIEKKQPVAFWCNPISGHNTLYWYLQNLGQGPELLIRYENEEAVDDSQLPKDRFSAERLKGVDSTLKIQPAELGDSAVYLCASSAPSSVQKETQYFGPGTRLLVL.

Points on this clone: One junction end disagrees with the germline gene, perhaps due to a read error. The V and J genes are TRBV6-8 and TRBJ2-3; 12 bases are shared with TRBD2. In germline, CDR1 is MNHGY, CDR2 SAAAGT. The CDR3 totals 16 residues. Written as DNA, the CDR3 is TGTGCCATCAGTGGACTAGCGGGGATTAGCACAGATACGCAGTATTTT. This gives the protein CAISGLAGISTDTQYF.

The chain carries TRBV6-8 and TRBJ2-7, with 7 bases identical to TRBD1. V gave up 7 bases and J gave up 6 bases; unmatched junction bases: 9. Germline-derived CDR1 and CDR2 are MNHGY and SAAAGT. The CDR3 consists of 13 residues. The CDR3 protein is CASIPLGGVEQYV. DNA of the CDR3: TGTGCCAGCATCCCTTTAGGGGGCGTCGAGCAGTACGTC.

This clone was seen at least ten times. The CDR3 nucleotides read TGTGCCAGCAGCCGACAGGGATCCTTGAACACTGAAGCTTTCTTT. Its protein product is CASSRQGSLNTEAFF. V is TRBV11-3 and J is TRBJ1-1; 7 bases align to TRBD1. CDR3 size: 15 residues. Germline V gene lookup returns CDR1 SGHNT and CDR2 YENEEA. The V and J ends lost 5 bases and 0 bases, in that order; junction bases with no gene match: 6.

This clone was seen more than once but under ten times. This chain joins TRBV11-3 and TRBJ1-4, with 9 bases identical to TRBD1. V lost 5 bases, J lost 5 bases, and 9 bases stayed unmatched. Germline CDR1 reads SGHNT; CDR2 reads YENEEA. The CDR3 consists of 16 residues. In DNA form, the CDR3 reads TGTGCCAGCAGCAGTGGGCCGGGACAGGGAAATGAAAAACTGTTTTTT. Translation: CASSSGPGQGNEKLFF.

The DNA of the CDR3 is TGTGCCAGCAGTACATTAACAGGGCAATACCAAGAGACCCAGTACTTC. It translates to CASSTLTGQYQETQYF. The chain couples TRBV6-8 to TRBJ2-5; weak D call: TRBD1 (6 bases). The germline V gene has CDR1 MNHGY and CDR2 SAAAGT. The V and J ends lost 5 bases and 0 bases respectively, with 16 bases between them. The CDR3 sequence is 16 residues long.

This chain joins TRBV19 and TRBJ1-2; TRBD1 matches at 8 bases. V lost 5 bases to trimming and J lost 4 bases; unmatched junction nucleotides: 12. This CDR3 is 16 amino acids long. CDR1 is LNHDA and CDR2 is SQIVND in the germline V gene (reference sequence). The CDR3 loop reads CASSPTGAFRGYGYTF. The CDR3 DNA follows: TGTGCCAGTAGTCCGACAGGGGCCTTTAGAGGCTATGGCTACACCTTC.

This clone has only a few counts. The CDR3 nucleotides read TGTGCCAGCTCACCACGACGACCGACTAGCGGGAGCGGGGAGACCCAGTACTTC. Its protein is CASSPRRPTSGSGETQYF. This chain uses TRBV18 with TRBJ2-5; 12 bases line up with TRBD2. Losses at the gene ends were 1 base for V and 5 bases for J; bases not matched to a gene: 11. The germline gives CDR1 KGHSH, CDR2 LQKENI. The CDR3 sequence is 18 residues long.

This clone was counted between two and nine times. This chain connects TRBV11-3 to TRBJ2-7, with TRBD2 matching over 10 bases. Looked up from germline, CDR1 is SGHNT and CDR2 is YENEEA. V was pared by 4 bases and J by 6 bases, with 12 bases of the junction left unmatched. The CDR3 sequence is 16 residues long. DNA for the CDR3: TGTGCCAGCAGCTCGTTAGGGTCTAGCGGGAGCGTCGAGCAGTACGTC. Translation: CASSSLGSSGSVEQYV.

The chain links TRBV19 to TRBJ2-3; 9 positions match TRBD2. Per the germline V gene, CDR1 is LNHDA and CDR2 is SQIVND (reference sequence). The trim removed 9 bases at V and 6 bases at J, leaving 10 bases unmatched. The CDR3 sequence is 14 residues long. CDR3 bases: TGTGCCAGCAAGGCGGGAGGGCCGGGGGATACGCAGTATTTT. It translates to CASKAGGPGDTQYF.

The V gene is TRBV18, the J gene TRBJ1-2; a weak D match, TRBD1 (5 bases). V gave up 2 bases and J gave up 8 bases, with 15 bases separating them. In germline, CDR1 is KGHSH, CDR2 LQKENI. The CDR3 runs to 14 residues. The CDR3 protein is CASSPEAGSGGYTF. The CDR3 region has the DNA TGTGCCAGCTCACCAGAGGCAGGGTCGGGAGGCTACACCTTC.

This chain joins TRBV30 and TRBJ2-7; the D gene could be TRBD1 or TRBD2 (5 bases each). CDR1 and CDR2 (germline): GTSNPN, SVGIG (reference sequence). V lost 2 bases and J 6 bases, leaving 14 bases between the germline ends. The CDR3 contains 13 residues. The CDR3 sequence: CAWSRGSGAEQYV. As DNA, the CDR3 is TGTGCCTGGAGTAGAGGGTCTGGGGCCGAGCAGTACGTC.

The V call is TRBV30, the J call TRBJ1-4; TRBD1 aligns across 7 bases. Unmatched junction bases numbered 8, after V lost 0 bases and J lost 7 bases. The CDR3 loop spans 15 amino acids. The germline gives CDR1 GTSNPN, CDR2 SVGIG (reference sequence). Written as DNA, the CDR3 is TGTGCCTGGAGTGTATGGGGTCAGGGGGTTGAAAAACTGTTTTTT. It specifies CAWSVWGQGVEKLFF.

The V gene is TRBV9, the J gene TRBJ2-7; TRBD2 aligns across 9 bases. The CDR3 spans 14 residues. The trim removed 2 bases at V and 7 bases at J, leaving 7 bases unmatched. The germline V gene has CDR1 SGDLS and CDR2 YYNGEE. For the CDR3, the DNA is TGTGCCAGCAGCGTGGAAGCGGGAGGAGGGGAGCAGTACGTC. Its translation is CASSVEAGGGEQYV.

This clone was detected only a few times. The rearrangement uses TRBV9 and TRBJ1-2; perhaps TRBD1 as D (5 bases). The germline CDR1 and CDR2 sequences are SGDLS and YYNGEE. V was shortened by 4 bases and J by 4 bases, with 11 bases between the two germline ends. The CDR3 consists of 13 residues. The CDR3 sequence is CASSREGPYGYTF. In DNA, the CDR3 is TGTGCCAGCAGCCGAGAGGGACCCTATGGCTACACCTTC.

This clone appeared a few times. The chain combines TRBV7-6 with TRBJ2-3; 11 nucleotides match TRBD2. Germline V gene data show CDR1 as SGHVS and CDR2 as FNYEAQ. V lost 2 bases and J lost 6; bases outside the gene matches: 4. The CDR3 has 15 amino acids. CDR3 amino acids: CASSLSGTSGDTQYF. DNA of the CDR3: TGTGCCAGCAGCTTATCGGGGACTAGCGGCGATACGCAGTATTTT.

The V gene is TRBV9, the J gene TRBJ1-2, with D perhaps matching TRBD1 (5 bases). V lost 9 bases, J lost 0 bases, and 15 bases lay in between. Germline V gene sequence: CDR1 SGDLS, CDR2 YYNGEE. The CDR3 is 14 amino acids. The CDR3 sequence is CATRGDQANYGYTF. The CDR3 nucleotides read TGTGCCACCCGAGGGGACCAAGCTAACTATGGCTACACCTTC.